One and the same sample provided the 24 T cell receptor beta chains below, sequenced in a study of blood T cell repertoires in COVID-19. This table comes from immunoSEQ multiplex PCR, and its TCRdb copy is limited to in-frame clones, with some not included. The data show approximately 160,000 clones, around 84% seen once. The sample comprised peripheral blood. Receptors originate from a man in his 60s with COVID-19, enrolled during active disease.

V gene TRBV7-9 combines with J gene TRBJ2-3; possibly TRBD2 for D (7 bases). This CDR3 comprises 14 residues. The germline V gene encodes CDR1 SEHNR and CDR2 FQNEAQ (reference sequence). The CDR3 coding sequence is TGTGCGGGCGGGGGCTACGGTGGCACAGATACGCAGTATTTT. Amino acid sequence: CAGGGYGGTDTQYF.

The chain carries TRBV10-3 and TRBJ2-5; 10 bases are a match to TRBD2. This CDR3 region has 18 residues. Trimming took 4 bases from V and 2 from J; bases not matched to a gene: 13. Germline V lookup: CDR1 ENHRY, CDR2 SYGVKD. The CDR3 DNA sequence: TGTGCCATCAGTGTCCTAGCGGGAGCCTCGGTGGCGCAAGAGACCCAGTACTTC. This translates into CAISVLAGASVAQETQYF.

The chain has TRBV19 and TRBJ1-1, with D unclear. The length of the CDR3 is 13 residues. Trimming removed 1 base at V and 5 bases at J, with 8 bases between. Germline V lookup: CDR1 LNHDA, CDR2 SQIVND (reference sequence). The CDR3 loop reads CASSIVSATEAFF. CDR3 in DNA: TGTGCCAGTAGTATAGTCTCCGCGACTGAAGCTTTCTTT.

This chain connects TRBV11-3 to TRBJ1-1, with D tentatively TRBD1 (6 bases). Per germline, CDR1 SGHNT and CDR2 YENEEA. This CDR3 comprises 12 residues. The V gene lost 4 bases and the J gene lost 6 bases, with 9 bases spanning the gap. This CDR3 is CASSWDTSEAFF. CDR3 nucleotides: TGTGCCAGCAGCTGGGACACATCTGAAGCTTTCTTT.

The CDR3 DNA follows: TGTGCCAGCACTCGGACAGACCTCCAAGAGACCCAGTACTTC. Its protein is CASTRTDLQETQYF. This chain joins TRBV2 and TRBJ2-5; a weak D match, TRBD1 (6 bases). The germline CDR1 and CDR2 sequences are SNHLY and FYNNEI. V dropped 7 bases and J dropped 1 base, with 13 bases sitting between them. The CDR3 contains 14 residues.

V and J are TRBV6-6 and TRBJ1-5; a possible D gene is TRBD1 (6 bases). The CDR3 contains 16 residues. Looked up from germline, CDR1 is MNHNY and CDR2 is SVGAGI (reference sequence). Trimming took 6 bases from V and 0 from J, leaving 15 bases between them. In DNA form, the CDR3 reads TGTGCCAGCAGCCGAGGACAGACTGATAGCAATCAGCCCCAGCATTTT. Residues: CASSRGQTDSNQPQHF.

This rearrangement joins TRBV7-9 to TRBJ1-5, with 7 bases fitting TRBD1. This CDR3 spans 14 amino acids. Trimming took 4 bases from V and 2 from J; bases not matched to a gene: 2. Germline assignment: CDR1 SEHNR and CDR2 FQNEAQ (reference sequence). The CDR3 sequence: CASSSGQGNQPQHF. CDR3 nucleotides: TGTGCCAGCAGCTCAGGACAGGGCAATCAGCCCCAGCATTTT.

This clone has a single count. The chain uses TRBV9 and TRBJ2-3; TRBD2 agrees at 7 bases. Trimming removed 2 bases from V and 0 bases from J; junction bases left unmatched: 12. Germline V gene data show CDR1 as SGDLS and CDR2 as YYNGEE. The CDR3 loop spans 18 amino acids. The CDR3 DNA follows: TGTGCCAGCAGCGTTTGGGAGGGGCGGTCGATTAGCACAGATACGCAGTATTTT. Translation: CASSVWEGRSISTDTQYF. Complete variable domain (other parts from reference TRBV9 and TRBJ2-3): DSGVTQTPKHLITATGQRVTLRCSPRSGDLSVYWYQQSLDQGLQFLIQYYNGEERAKGNILERFSAQQFPDLHSELNLSSLELGDSALYFCASSVWEGRSISTDTQYFGPGTRLTVL.

V usage is TRBV7-2 and J usage is TRBJ2-7; D gene unclear. The germline V gene encodes CDR1 SGHTA and CDR2 FQGNSA. The length of the CDR3 is 11 residues. V was pared by 5 bases and J by 5 bases, with 7 bases between. This chain's CDR3 is CASSPRNEQYF. The CDR3 region has the DNA TGTGCCAGCAGCCCCAGGAACGAGCAGTACTTC.

The chain couples TRBV9 to TRBJ2-7; 11 bases match TRBD1. V lost 4 bases and J lost 4; bases outside the gene matches: 13. Germline V CDR1 and CDR2: SGDLS, YYNGEE. The CDR3 has 17 amino acids. CDR3 coding DNA: TGTGCCAGCAGCCCCTTGGGGGGGACAGGGGGTTTTTACGAGCAGTACTTC. Protein product: CASSPLGGTGGFYEQYF.

The chain couples TRBV7-2 to TRBJ1-5, with a possible D match to TRBD1 (5 bases). The CDR3 runs 17 residues. The V gene lost 0 bases and the J gene lost 4 bases, with 16 bases spanning the gap. CDR1 is SGHTA and CDR2 is FQGNSA in the germline V gene. CDR3 protein: CASSLAAGGVVNQPQHF. The CDR3 DNA follows: TGTGCCAGCAGCTTAGCGGCGGGGGGGGTCGTAAATCAGCCCCAGCATTTT.

J is TRBJ1-4 and V is TRBV11-3; no firm D call. CDR1 and CDR2 (germline): SGHNT, YENEEA. Trimming cost V 5 bases and J 5 bases, with 9 bases left between them. This CDR3 is 13 amino acids long. The CDR3, as DNA: TGTGCCAGCAGCCCCCTCGAGAATGAAAAACTGTTTTTT. Its protein is CASSPLENEKLFF.

The J gene is TRBJ2-2, the V gene TRBV7-3, with 11 bases fitting TRBD2. Germline V gene sequence: CDR1 SGHTA, CDR2 FQGTGA. J gave up 0 bases and V 6 bases, and 12 bases lay outside the gene matches. The CDR3 is 19 amino acids. The CDR3 is CASRQSPGTSGANTGELFF. As DNA, the CDR3 is TGTGCCAGCAGGCAAAGTCCTGGGACTAGCGGAGCGAACACCGGGGAGCTGTTTTTT.

Regarding this clone: This specimen includes other DNA sequences encoding the same CDR3. The CDR3 here is CASSPTGDSTDTQYF. The DNA for the CDR3 is TGTGCCAGCAGTCCCACAGGGGACAGCACAGATACGCAGTATTTT. The chain joins TRBV25-1 to TRBJ2-3; 7 bases align to TRBD1. Germline CDR1 MGHDK, CDR2 SYGVNS. The CDR3 contains 15 residues. Trimming removed 5 bases from V and 0 bases from J; junction bases left unmatched: 5.

CDR3 sequence: CASSFQRTGYEQYF. The DNA for the CDR3 is TGTGCCAGCAGTTTCCAACGGACAGGGTACGAGCAGTACTTC. The chain couples TRBV28 to TRBJ2-7; TRBD1 aligns across 8 bases. Trimming cost V 3 bases and J 4 bases; bases outside gene matches: 5. Germline values: CDR1 MDHEN, CDR2 SYDVKM. The CDR3 is 14 residues long.

The chain uses TRBV6-2 or TRBV6-3 and TRBJ2-1; D perhaps matches TRBD2 (7 bases). The CDR3 contains 18 residues. V was pared by 4 bases and J by 0 bases, with 19 bases between. CDR1 and CDR2 from the germline V gene are MNHEY and SVGEGT. The CDR3 spells CASSSALGGGSSYNEQFF. The DNA for the CDR3 is TGTGCCAGCAGTTCCGCCCTTGGGGGCGGGAGCTCCTACAATGAGCAGTTCTTC.

The chain has TRBV7-2 and TRBJ2-4; 7 nucleotides line up with TRBD1. This CDR3 has 14 residues. Looked up from germline, CDR1 is SGHTA and CDR2 is FQGNSA. Trimming took 5 bases from V and 6 from J; bases not matched to a gene: 7. The CDR3 coding sequence is TGTGCCAGCAGCGCGACAGGGAGTGGAAACATTCAGTACTTC. Its protein is CASSATGSGNIQYF.

This clone appeared a single time. The genes are TRBV5-1 and TRBJ1-3, with D tentatively TRBD1 (5 bases). Trimming cost V 2 bases and J 3 bases, with 12 bases left between them. CDR1 is SGHRS, CDR2 YFSETQ, per germline. The CDR3 is made up of 15 amino acids. In DNA, the CDR3 is TGCGCCAGCAGCTTACAGGATGGCGTTGGAAACACCATATATTTT. Its protein is CASSLQDGVGNTIYF.

This clone was observed once. The chain employs TRBV2 and TRBJ1-1; D is uncertain. The CDR3 is made up of 15 amino acids. The germline V gene encodes CDR1 SNHLY and CDR2 FYNNEI. V was trimmed by 4 bases and J by 0 bases, leaving 12 bases between them. The CDR3 DNA is TGTGCCAGCAGTGGTCGGACTGAAATGAACACTGAAGCTTTCTTT. Translating it yields CASSGRTEMNTEAFF.

This clone has a single count. This chain uses TRBV4-3 with TRBJ1-1; 8 bases are a match to TRBD1. Unmatched junction bases numbered 14, after V lost 3 bases and J lost 2 bases. Germline CDR1 is LGHNA and CDR2 is YSLEER. This CDR3 spans 18 amino acids. This chain's CDR3 is CASSHAWYVGQANTEAFF. CDR3 coding DNA: TGCGCCAGCAGCCACGCTTGGTACGTGGGACAGGCTAACACTGAAGCTTTCTTT.

Only a few counts were recorded for this clone. This sequence joins TRBV5-8 and TRBJ1-4, with D maybe TRBD1 (5 bases). CDR3 size: 15 residues. The germline gives CDR1 SGHTS, CDR2 YDEGEE. V shed 4 bases and J shed 8 bases, with 18 bases lying between them. The CDR3 sequence: CASSALGLREEKLFF. The CDR3 DNA sequence: TGTGCCAGCAGCGCTTTGGGACTGAGGGAGGAAAAACTGTTTTTT. Looking up the rest from reference TRBV5-8 and TRBJ1-4 gives the full variable domain: EAGVTQSPTHLIKTRGQQATLRCSPISGHTSVYWYQQALGLGLQFLLWYDEGEERNRGNFPPRFSGRQFPNYSSELNVNALELEDSALYLCASSALGLREEKLFFGSGTQLSVL.

V and J are TRBV7-2 and TRBJ2-1; a possible D gene is TRBD2 (6 bases). Germline V gene lookup returns CDR1 SGHTA and CDR2 FQGNSA. This CDR3 is 14 amino acids long. Deletions cut 8 bases from V and 0 bases from J, with 11 bases between. CDR3 nucleotides: TGTGCCAGCGGGGGGACGGGCTCCTACAATGAGCAGTTCTTC. This gives the protein CASGGTGSYNEQFF.

The chain recombines TRBV6-5 with TRBJ1-2; 8 positions agree with TRBD1. J gave up 1 base and V 11 bases, and 6 bases lay outside the gene matches. Germline-derived CDR1 and CDR2 are MNHEY and SVGAGI. The CDR3 is made up of 13 amino acids. The CDR3 DNA follows: TGTGCCGGACAGGGTAGTTATAACTATGGCTACACCTTC. It is translated as CAGQGSYNYGYTF.

The chain uses TRBV7-2 and TRBJ1-1; a weak D match, TRBD1 (6 bases). The germline V and J ends were trimmed by 4 bases and 1 base, with 10 bases remaining between them. The CDR3 has 14 amino acids. The germline gives CDR1 SGHTA, CDR2 FQGNSA. This CDR3 reads CASSSGTWNTEAFF. DNA for the CDR3: TGTGCCAGCAGCTCAGGGACATGGAACACTGAAGCTTTCTTT.